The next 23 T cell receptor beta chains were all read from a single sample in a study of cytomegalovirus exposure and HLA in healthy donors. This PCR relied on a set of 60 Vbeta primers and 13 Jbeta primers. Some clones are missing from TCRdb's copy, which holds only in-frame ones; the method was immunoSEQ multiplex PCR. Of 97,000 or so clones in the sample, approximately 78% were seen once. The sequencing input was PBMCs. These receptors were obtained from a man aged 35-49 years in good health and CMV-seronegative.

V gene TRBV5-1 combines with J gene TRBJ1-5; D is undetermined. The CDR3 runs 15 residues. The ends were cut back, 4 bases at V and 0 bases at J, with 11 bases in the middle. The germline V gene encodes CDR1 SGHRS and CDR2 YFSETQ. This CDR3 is CASSPDGNSNQPQHF. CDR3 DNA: TGCGCCAGCAGCCCGGACGGGAATAGCAATCAGCCCCAGCATTTT. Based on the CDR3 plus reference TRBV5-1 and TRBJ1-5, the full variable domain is KAGVTQTPRYLIKTRGQQVTLSCSPISGHRSVSWYQQTPGQGLQFLFEYFSETQRNKGNFPGRFSGRQFSNSRSEMNVSTLELGDSALYLCASSPDGNSNQPQHFGDGTRLSIL.

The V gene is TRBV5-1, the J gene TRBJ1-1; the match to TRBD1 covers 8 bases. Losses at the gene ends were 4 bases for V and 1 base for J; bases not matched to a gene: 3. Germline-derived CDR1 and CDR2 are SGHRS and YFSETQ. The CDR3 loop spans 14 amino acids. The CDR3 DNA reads TGCGCCAGCAGCCAGACAGGGGCGAACACTGAAGCTTTCTTT. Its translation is CASSQTGANTEAFF.

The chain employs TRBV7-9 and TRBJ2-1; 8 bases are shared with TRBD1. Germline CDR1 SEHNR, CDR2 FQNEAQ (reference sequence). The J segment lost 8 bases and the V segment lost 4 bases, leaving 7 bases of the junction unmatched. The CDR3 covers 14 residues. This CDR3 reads CASSSPGQGYEQFF. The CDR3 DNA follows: TGTGCCAGCAGCTCTCCCGGACAGGGTTATGAGCAGTTCTTC.

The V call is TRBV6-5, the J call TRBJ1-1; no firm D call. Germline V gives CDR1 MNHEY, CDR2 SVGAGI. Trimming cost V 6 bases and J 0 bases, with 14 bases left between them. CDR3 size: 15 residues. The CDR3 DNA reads TGTGCCAGCAGGAAATGGTACACCATGAACACTGAAGCTTTCTTT. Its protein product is CASRKWYTMNTEAFF.

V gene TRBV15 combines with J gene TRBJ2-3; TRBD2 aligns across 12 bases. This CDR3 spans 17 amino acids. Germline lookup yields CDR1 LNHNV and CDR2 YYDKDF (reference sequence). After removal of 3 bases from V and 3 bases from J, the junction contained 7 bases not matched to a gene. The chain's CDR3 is CATSRRSLAGGTDTQYF. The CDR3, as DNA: TGTGCCACCAGCAGGCGCTCTCTAGCGGGGGGGACAGATACGCAGTATTTT.

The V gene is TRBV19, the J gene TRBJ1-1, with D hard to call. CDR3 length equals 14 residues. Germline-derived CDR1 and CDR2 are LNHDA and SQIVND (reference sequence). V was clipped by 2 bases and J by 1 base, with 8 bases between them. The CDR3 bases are TGTGCCAGTAGTATAAAGCCTCAGAACACTGAAGCTTTCTTT. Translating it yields CASSIKPQNTEAFF.

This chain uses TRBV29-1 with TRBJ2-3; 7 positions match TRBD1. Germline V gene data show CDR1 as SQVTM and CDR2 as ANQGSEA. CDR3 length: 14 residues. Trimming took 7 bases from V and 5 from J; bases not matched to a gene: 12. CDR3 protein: CSALGQSMLDTQYF. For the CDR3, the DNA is TGCAGCGCCCTGGGACAGAGCATGTTAGATACGCAGTATTTT.

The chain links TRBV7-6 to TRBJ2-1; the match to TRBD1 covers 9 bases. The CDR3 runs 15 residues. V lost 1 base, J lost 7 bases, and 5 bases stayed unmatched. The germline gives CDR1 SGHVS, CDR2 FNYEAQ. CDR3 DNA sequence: TGTGCCAGCAGCTTAGGGACAGGGGAGGGAAATGAGCAGTTCTTC. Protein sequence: CASSLGTGEGNEQFF.

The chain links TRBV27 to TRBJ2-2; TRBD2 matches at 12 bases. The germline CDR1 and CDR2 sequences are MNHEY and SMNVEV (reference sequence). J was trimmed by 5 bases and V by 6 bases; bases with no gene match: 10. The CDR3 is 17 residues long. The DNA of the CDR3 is TGTGCCAGCAGCTCCCCTAGCGGGGGGGCCCGGACCGGGGAGCTGTTTTTT. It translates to CASSSPSGGARTGELFF.

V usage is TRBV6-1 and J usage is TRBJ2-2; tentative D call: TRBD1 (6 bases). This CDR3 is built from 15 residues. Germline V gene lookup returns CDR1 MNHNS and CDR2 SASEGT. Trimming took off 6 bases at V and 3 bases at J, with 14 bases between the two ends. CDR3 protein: CASSPGDTHTGELFF. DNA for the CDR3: TGTGCCAGCAGCCCAGGGGACACCCACACCGGGGAGCTGTTTTTT.

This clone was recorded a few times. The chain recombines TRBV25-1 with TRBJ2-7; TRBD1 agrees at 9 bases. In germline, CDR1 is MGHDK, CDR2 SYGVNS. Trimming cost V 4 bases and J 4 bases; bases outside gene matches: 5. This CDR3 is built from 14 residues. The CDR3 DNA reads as TGTGCCAGCAGTGGGACAGGGGTACATTACGAGCAGTACTTC. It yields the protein CASSGTGVHYEQYF.

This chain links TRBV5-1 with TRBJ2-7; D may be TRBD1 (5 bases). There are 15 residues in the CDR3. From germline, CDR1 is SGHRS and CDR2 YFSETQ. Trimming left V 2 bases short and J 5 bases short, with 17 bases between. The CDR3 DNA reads TGCGCCAGCAGCTTAGGACATCCCGGTATCCACGAGCAGTACTTC. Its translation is CASSLGHPGIHEQYF.

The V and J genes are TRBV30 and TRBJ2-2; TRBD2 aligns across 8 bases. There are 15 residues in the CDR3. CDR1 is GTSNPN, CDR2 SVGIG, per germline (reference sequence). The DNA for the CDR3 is TGTGTCTCCACGCGGGGGGCGGCGGCCACCGGGGAGCTGTTTTTT. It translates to CVSTRGAAATGELFF.

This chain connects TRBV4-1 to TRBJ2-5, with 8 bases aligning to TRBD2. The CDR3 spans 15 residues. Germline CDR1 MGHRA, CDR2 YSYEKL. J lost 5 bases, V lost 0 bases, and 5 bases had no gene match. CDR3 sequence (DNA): TGCGCCAGCAGCCAAGACGGGGGGGGAAGGGAGACCCAGTACTTC. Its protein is CASSQDGGGRETQYF.

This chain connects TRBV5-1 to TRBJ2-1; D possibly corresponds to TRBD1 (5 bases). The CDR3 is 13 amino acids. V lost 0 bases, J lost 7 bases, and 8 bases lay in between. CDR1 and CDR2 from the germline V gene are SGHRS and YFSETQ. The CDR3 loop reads CASSLGRGNEQFF. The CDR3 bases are TGCGCCAGCAGCTTGGGTAGGGGAAATGAGCAGTTCTTC.

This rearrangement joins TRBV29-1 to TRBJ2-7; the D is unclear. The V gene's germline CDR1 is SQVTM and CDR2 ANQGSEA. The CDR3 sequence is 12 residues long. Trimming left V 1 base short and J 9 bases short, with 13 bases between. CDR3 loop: CSVEGPSGGQYF. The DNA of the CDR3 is TGCAGCGTTGAAGGCCCATCCGGCGGGCAGTACTTC.

The chain's CDR3 is CASSGGQESEKLFF. For the CDR3, the DNA is TGTGCCAGCAGTGGAGGGCAGGAGAGTGAAAAACTGTTTTTT. This chain connects TRBV25-1 to TRBJ1-4, with D hard to call. The CDR3 spans 14 residues. Germline V CDR1 and CDR2: MGHDK, SYGVNS. V was pared by 4 bases and J by 7 bases, with 13 bases between.

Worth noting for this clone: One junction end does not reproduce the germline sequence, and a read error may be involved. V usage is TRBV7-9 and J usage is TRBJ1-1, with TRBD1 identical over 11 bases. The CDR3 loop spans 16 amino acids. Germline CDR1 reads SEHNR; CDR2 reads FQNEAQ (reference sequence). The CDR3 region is CSSSPETGQGDTEAFF. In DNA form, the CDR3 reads TGTTCCAGCAGCCCAGAAACGGGACAGGGGGACACTGAAGCTTTCTTT.

The CDR3 nucleotides are TGCGCCAGCAGCCAAGATCCCTCTCCGAAGCTCTATGGCTACACCTTC. Translation: CASSQDPSPKLYGYTF. The V and J genes are TRBV4-1 and TRBJ1-2; D is uncertain. V dropped 0 bases and J dropped 4 bases, with 15 bases sitting between them. Germline values: CDR1 MGHRA, CDR2 YSYEKL. The CDR3 consists of 16 residues.

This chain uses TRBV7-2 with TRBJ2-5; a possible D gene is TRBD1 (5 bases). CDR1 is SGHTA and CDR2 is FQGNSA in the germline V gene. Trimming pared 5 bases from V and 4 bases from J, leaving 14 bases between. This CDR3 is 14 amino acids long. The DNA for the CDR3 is TGTGCCAGCAGCGCCAACAGGATTGGAGAGACCCAGTACTTC. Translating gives CASSANRIGETQYF.

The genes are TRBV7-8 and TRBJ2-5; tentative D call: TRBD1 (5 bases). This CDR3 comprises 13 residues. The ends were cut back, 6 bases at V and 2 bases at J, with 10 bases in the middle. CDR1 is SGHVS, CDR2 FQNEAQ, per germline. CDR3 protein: CASRDDRQETQYF. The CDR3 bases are TGTGCCAGCAGAGATGACAGACAAGAGACCCAGTACTTC.

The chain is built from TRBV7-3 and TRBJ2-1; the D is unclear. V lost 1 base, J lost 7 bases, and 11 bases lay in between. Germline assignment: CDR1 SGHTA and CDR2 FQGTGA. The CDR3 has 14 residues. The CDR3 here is CASSLKASWNEQFF. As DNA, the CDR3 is TGTGCCAGCAGCTTAAAGGCTAGTTGGAATGAGCAGTTCTTC.

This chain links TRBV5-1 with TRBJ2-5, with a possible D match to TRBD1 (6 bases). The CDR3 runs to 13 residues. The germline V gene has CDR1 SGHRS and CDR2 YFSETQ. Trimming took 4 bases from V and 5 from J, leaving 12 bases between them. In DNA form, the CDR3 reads TGCGCCAGCAGCAGCAGGGGCCAGGAGACCCAGTACTTC. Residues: CASSSRGQETQYF. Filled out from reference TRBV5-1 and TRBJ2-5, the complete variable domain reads KAGVTQTPRYLIKTRGQQVTLSCSPISGHRSVSWYQQTPGQGLQFLFEYFSETQRNKGNFPGRFSGRQFSNSRSEMNVSTLELGDSALYLCASSSRGQETQYFGPGTRLLVL.